Below, 28 T cell receptor beta chains from the same sample are listed, as sequenced in a study of shared clonotypes between healthy human individuals (dated by TCRdb to the early 2020s). CD8 naive samples were CD45RO-negative cells positively selected for CCR7, giving a CD45RA+CCR7+ population that excluded TemRA cells. The receptor library was made with the immunoSEQ multiplex PCR assay. TCRdb took over this immuneACCESS table, retaining in-frame rearrangements with V and J assigned. Such tables are incomplete; in checked studies, under half of the missing clones stem from an unresolved V gene, and the remainder is unexplained. Here the sample has around 2,000,000 clones; approximately 94% occur a single time. Around 1.2% of the sample comes from the top ten. The sequenced sample was naive CD8+ T cells sorted from blood. According to the study, the label for this sample's cell subset or site signals: CD45RA+CCR7+. The receptors originated from a man younger than 35 in good health.

The chain joins TRBV7-8 to TRBJ2-7, with 7 bases aligning to TRBD1. This CDR3 has 13 amino acids. Looked up from germline, CDR1 is SGHVS and CDR2 is FQNEAQ. Unmatched junction bases numbered 3, after V lost 4 bases and J lost 3 bases. CDR3 sequence (DNA): TGTGCCAGCAGCTCTAACAGGGGCTACGAGCAGTACTTC. Protein: CASSSNRGYEQYF.

For the CDR3, the DNA is TGTGCCAGCACTTTTAGGGGGGCAGGGAGCAATCAGCCCCAGCATTTT. Translated: CASTFRGAGSNQPQHF. The V call is TRBV13, the J call TRBJ1-5, with D tentatively TRBD1 (6 bases). The germline CDR1 and CDR2 sequences are PRHDT and FYEKMQ (reference sequence). V was trimmed by 7 bases and J by 1 base, leaving 17 bases between them. There are 16 residues in the CDR3.

The gene calls are TRBV9 and TRBJ1-1; D is uncertain. The CDR3 totals 15 residues. Germline-derived CDR1 and CDR2 are SGDLS and YYNGEE. The V and J ends lost 3 bases and 4 bases respectively, with 16 bases between them. The CDR3 loop is CASSGGLAGGTEAFF. DNA for the CDR3: TGTGCCAGCAGCGGAGGGCTGGCGGGCGGCACTGAAGCTTTCTTT.

In DNA, the CDR3 is TGTGCCAGCAGCTTGGCCGAAGAGATCGAGCAGTACTTC. The encoded protein is CASSLAEEIEQYF. The V call is TRBV5-5, the J call TRBJ2-7; D not resolved. Trimming shortened V by 0 bases and J by 6 bases, and 10 bases separated the two germline ends. The CDR3 extends over 13 amino acids. CDR1 and CDR2 from the germline V gene are SGHKS and YYEKEE (reference sequence).

The chain couples TRBV13 to TRBJ2-1; D remains ambiguous. Germline V gene sequence: CDR1 PRHDT, CDR2 FYEKMQ (reference sequence). This CDR3 has 11 amino acids. V shed 1 base and J shed 8 bases, with 3 bases lying between them. The CDR3 is CASSLDYEQFF. CDR3 in DNA: TGTGCCAGCAGCTTAGACTATGAGCAGTTCTTC.

This clone was observed a single time. This chain joins TRBV27 and TRBJ2-7; a weak D match, TRBD1 (6 bases). Trimming removed 2 bases at V and 2 bases at J, with 10 bases between. Germline V lookup: CDR1 MNHEY, CDR2 SMNVEV (reference sequence). This CDR3 has 14 residues. Written as DNA, the CDR3 is TGTGCCAGCAGTTTAGGGCGGACAGCCTACGAGCAGTACTTC. It is translated as CASSLGRTAYEQYF.

The count of this clone is one. This chain uses TRBV28 with TRBJ2-1; TRBD2 is a possible D gene (5 bases). The CDR3 sequence is 16 residues long. CDR1 and CDR2 from the germline V gene are MDHEN and SYDVKM. The ends were cut back, 4 bases at V and 4 bases at J, with 17 bases in the middle. The CDR3 nucleotides are TGTGCCAGCAGTTCGACCCCTCCCAGCGGATACAATGAGCAGTTCTTC. It translates to CASSSTPPSGYNEQFF.

This sequence joins TRBV27 and TRBJ2-7, with 7 bases aligning to TRBD1. Trimming took 7 bases from V and 2 from J; bases not matched to a gene: 14. The CDR3 is 16 amino acids. CDR1 is MNHEY, CDR2 SMNVEV, per germline (reference sequence). The CDR3 bases are TGTGCCAGCATGGGGACAGCTGACCGTCAGGCCTACGAGCAGTACTTC. This translates into CASMGTADRQAYEQYF.

The chain joins TRBV2 to TRBJ2-5, with TRBD2 matching 9 bases. Losses at the gene ends were 7 bases for V and 0 bases for J; bases not matched to a gene: 3. Germline lookup yields CDR1 SNHLY and CDR2 FYNNEI. CDR3 size: 14 residues. The CDR3 is CASKTSGDQETQYF. The CDR3 bases are TGTGCCAGCAAGACTAGCGGAGACCAAGAGACCCAGTACTTC. Combining the CDR3 with reference TRBV2 and TRBJ2-5 gives the whole variable domain EPEVTQTPSHQVTQMGQEVILRCVPISNHLYFYWYRQILGQKVEFLVSFYNNEISEKSEIFDDQFSVERPDGSNFTLKIRSTKLEDSAMYFCASKTSGDQETQYFGPGTRLLVL.

This chain uses TRBV9 with TRBJ2-3, with a tentative D call TRBD2 (6 bases). The germline gives CDR1 SGDLS, CDR2 YYNGEE. V lost 3 bases to trimming and J lost 2 bases, with 16 bases between them. The CDR3 is 16 residues long. CDR3 region: CASSAFPSANTDTQYF. The CDR3 DNA follows: TGTGCCAGCAGCGCATTCCCTAGCGCGAACACAGATACGCAGTATTTT.

This clone was recorded once. The genes are TRBV18 and TRBJ2-1; 8 bases are a match to TRBD1. J was trimmed by 7 bases and V by 6 bases; bases with no gene match: 8. This CDR3 contains 14 residues. The germline V gene encodes CDR1 KGHSH and CDR2 LQKENI. CDR3 amino acids: CASSLGTGWNEQFF. CDR3 nucleotide sequence: TGTGCCAGCTCGCTCGGGACAGGCTGGAATGAGCAGTTCTTC.

The CDR3 sequence is CASWGTSGTGELFF. The CDR3 region has the DNA TGTGCCAGCTGGGGGACTAGCGGGACCGGGGAGCTGTTTTTT. This sequence joins TRBV25-1 and TRBJ2-2; 12 bases are shared with TRBD2. V was clipped by 8 bases and J by 5 bases; unmatched bases: 3. Germline-derived CDR1 and CDR2 are MGHDK and SYGVNS. This CDR3 comprises 14 residues.

The V call is TRBV25-1, the J call TRBJ1-6, with D uncertain. Per the germline V gene, CDR1 is MGHDK and CDR2 is SYGVNS. This CDR3 is built from 17 residues. V was cut by 0 bases and J by 0 bases, with 9 bases left in between. The CDR3 is CASSEYPASSYNSPLHF. DNA for the CDR3: TGTGCCAGCAGTGAATACCCAGCTAGCTCCTATAATTCACCCCTCCACTTT.

V and J are TRBV6-6 and TRBJ1-3; D is perhaps TRBD1 (6 bases). Trimming stripped 0 bases from V and 2 bases from J, with 11 bases between. The V gene's germline CDR1 is MNHNY and CDR2 SVGAGI (reference sequence). This CDR3 contains 16 residues. The DNA for the CDR3 is TGTGCCAGCAGTTACTCCGGAGGGGGGCCTGGAAACACCATATATTTT. Its translation: CASSYSGGGPGNTIYF.

The rearrangement joins TRBV11-1 to TRBJ1-2; D is uncertain. CDR3 length: 14 amino acids. V lost 3 bases, J lost 8 bases, and 16 bases lay in between. Germline assignment: CDR1 SGHAT and CDR2 FQDESV (reference sequence). CDR3 sequence reads: CASSFSQAVEGYTF. CDR3 nucleotide sequence: TGTGCCAGCAGCTTCTCCCAAGCAGTCGAAGGCTACACCTTC.

Regarding this clone: Other nucleotide sequences from this sample produce the same CDR3. J is TRBJ2-7 and V is TRBV11-2; 9 bases are shared with TRBD1. This CDR3 comprises 14 residues. Per germline, CDR1 SGHAT and CDR2 FQNNGV. Trimming removed 5 bases from V and 6 bases from J; junction bases left unmatched: 8. In DNA, the CDR3 is TGTGCCAGCAGCCTAGGGACAGGGAGTGGCGAGCAGTACTTC. Its protein product is CASSLGTGSGEQYF.

The chain's CDR3 is CASSQGLAVLYEQYF. The CDR3 nucleotides are TGCGCCAGCAGCCAGGGACTAGCGGTGCTCTACGAGCAGTACTTC. The chain couples TRBV4-1 to TRBJ2-7; 11 bases agree with TRBD2. The V and J ends lost 3 bases and 3 bases, in that order; junction bases with no gene match: 4. Germline CDR1 reads MGHRA; CDR2 reads YSYEKL. This CDR3 comprises 15 residues.

J is TRBJ2-7 and V is TRBV5-6, with D unresolved. V lost 1 base and J lost 6, with 8 bases in between. The CDR3 is 12 amino acids. Germline CDR1 and CDR2: SGHDT and YYEEEE. The CDR3 protein is CASSLYFSEQYF. Here the CDR3 DNA reads TGTGCCAGCAGCTTGTATTTTTCCGAGCAGTACTTC.

The CDR3 bases are TGTGCCAGCAGCTCGAAGGAGATCGAGACCCAGTACTTC. Translating gives CASSSKEIETQYF. The rearrangement links TRBV7-6 to TRBJ2-5; D ambiguous. The germline V and J ends were trimmed by 4 bases and 5 bases, with 11 bases remaining between them. Germline values: CDR1 SGHVS, CDR2 FNYEAQ. This CDR3 spans 13 amino acids.

The V call is TRBV5-1, the J call TRBJ1-6, with 8 bases matching TRBD1. This CDR3 contains 17 residues. CDR1 is SGHRS, CDR2 YFSETQ, per germline. Unmatched junction bases numbered 6, after V lost 4 bases and J lost 0 bases. The CDR3 sequence is CASSTRDRSSYNSPLHF. The CDR3 DNA is TGCGCCAGCAGCACCAGGGACAGGAGCTCCTATAATTCACCCCTCCACTTT.

This clone was counted between two and nine times. The genes are TRBV9 and TRBJ1-2, with unresolved D. Trimming cost V 6 bases and J 6 bases, with 15 bases left between them. This CDR3 contains 13 residues. Germline V gene lookup returns CDR1 SGDLS and CDR2 YYNGEE. The CDR3 DNA is TGTGCCAGCAATATGGGAGGTCTTGATGGCTACACCTTC. It encodes CASNMGGLDGYTF.

CDR3 region: CASSQFLGSYNEQFF. The CDR3 coding sequence is TGCGCCAGCAGCCAATTTCTAGGATCCTACAATGAGCAGTTCTTC. The genes are TRBV4-3 and TRBJ2-1; D gene ambiguous. The CDR3 runs to 15 residues. V was pared by 2 bases and J by 1 base, with 9 bases between. CDR1 is LGHNA, CDR2 YSLEER, per germline.

This chain uses TRBV28 with TRBJ2-7; 11 nucleotides match TRBD2. The length of the CDR3 is 15 residues. Germline trimming cut 7 bases from V and 4 bases from J; bases unmatched to any gene: 9. CDR1 is MDHEN and CDR2 is SYDVKM in the germline V gene. The DNA for the CDR3 is TGTGCCAGCACTCGGACTAGCGGGTTTTCTTACGAGCAGTACTTC. This codes for CASTRTSGFSYEQYF.

V is TRBV15 and J is TRBJ2-7, with TRBD2 identical over 8 bases. This CDR3 is 15 amino acids long. Germline-derived CDR1 and CDR2 are LNHNV and YYDKDF (reference sequence). Losses at the gene ends were 0 bases for V and 6 bases for J; bases not matched to a gene: 7. The CDR3 bases are TGTGCCACCAGCAGAGATGAGGGGCTAGCGGGCGAGCAGTACTTC. This gives the protein CATSRDEGLAGEQYF.

The genes are TRBV19 and TRBJ1-6; maybe TRBD1 (5 bases). The CDR3 consists of 17 residues. Germline V gene lookup returns CDR1 LNHDA and CDR2 SQIVND (reference sequence). Trimming took 4 bases from V and 4 from J, leaving 17 bases between them. For the CDR3, the DNA is TGTGCCAGTAGTAGCGGGGGTACTACCTGGTATAATTCACCCCTCCACTTT. This sequence encodes CASSSGGTTWYNSPLHF. Full variable domain (remainder filled in from reference TRBV19 and TRBJ1-6): DGGITQSPKYLFRKEGQNVTLSCEQNLNHDAMYWYRQDPGQGLRLIYYSQIVNDFQKGDIAEGYSVSREKKESFPLTVTSAQKNPTAFYLCASSSGGTTWYNSPLHFGNGTRLTVT.

As concerns this clone: Other DNA sequences in the same sample also yield this CDR3. The chain has TRBV4-1 and TRBJ2-7, with TRBD1 matching over 8 bases. The CDR3 is made up of 15 amino acids. Trimming at V came to 1 base and at J to 2 bases, leaving 4 bases not matched to a gene. The V gene's germline CDR1 is MGHRA and CDR2 YSYEKL. This CDR3 reads CASSQVGQGTYEQYF. CDR3 sequence (DNA): TGCGCCAGCAGCCAAGTAGGACAGGGAACCTACGAGCAGTACTTC.

The chain has TRBV19 and TRBJ2-7; D is perhaps TRBD1 (6 bases). V lost 6 bases, J lost 3 bases, and 15 bases lay in between. Germline loops: CDR1 LNHDA, CDR2 SQIVND (reference sequence). The CDR3 sequence is 14 residues long. DNA for the CDR3: TGTGCCAGTAGCTTTGGGGGCGTGGGCTACGAGCAGTACTTC. Protein product: CASSFGGVGYEQYF.

This sequence joins TRBV5-4 and TRBJ2-2, with D hard to call. V was shortened by 0 bases and J by 3 bases, with 9 bases between the two germline ends. Per the germline V gene, CDR1 is SGHNT and CDR2 is YYREEE (reference sequence). The CDR3 is 15 amino acids. CDR3 loop: CASSLDGGHTGELFF. CDR3 DNA: TGTGCCAGCAGCTTGGATGGTGGCCACACCGGGGAGCTGTTTTTT.